This is a list of T cell receptor beta chains from one sample in a study of early T cells in non-severe SARS-CoV-2 infection. One entry per CDR3 protein, called by TCRdb with MiXCR from the 5' RACE reads. Of over 50,000 distinct CDR3 sequences detected, roughly 13% appear once; the ten largest clones hold 2.5% to 3%. Sequencing was done on a sample of whole blood. The receptors stem from an adult who was a healthcare worker with PCR-confirmed SARS-CoV-2 infection or an uninfected control (not recorded which). Each CDR3 is given with its conserved first and last residue. The D gene is left open where the match is weak.

D gene,V gene,J gene,CDR3 protein
NA,TRBV21-1,TRBJ2-5,CASSKDIGTSGRRVQETQYF
NA,TRBV27,TRBJ2-7,CASNPRGPAYEQYF
NA,TRBV10-2,TRBJ1-1,CASSEAGDTEAFF
NA,TRBV4-1,TRBJ1-1,CASSQDFGGGEAFF
NA,TRBV28,TRBJ1-1,CASSPTGYTEAFF
NA,TRBV5-6,TRBJ2-4,CASAGQSNIQYF
NA,TRBV29-1,TRBJ2-1,CSVSGTLRANEQFF
TRBD2,TRBV29-1,TRBJ2-1,CSVGGGIHNEQFF
NA,TRBV5-1,TRBJ1-5,CASSRDPSNQPQHF
TRBD1,TRBV6-5,TRBJ1-1,CASSYSDRGRVWGSNTEAFF
NA,TRBV4-1,TRBJ2-7,CASSHRPGLGPYEQYF
TRBD1,TRBV18,TRBJ2-1,CASSRDRGHNEQFF
TRBD1,TRBV23-1,TRBJ2-7,CASSPYRGRVYEQYF
NA,TRBV5-6,TRBJ2-1,CASRPQPGSYNEQFF
NA,TRBV29-1,TRBJ2-6,CSVVDNSGANVLTF
TRBD1,TRBV20-1,TRBJ2-4,CSADAGQGWNIQYF
NA,TRBV6-2/TRBV6-3,TRBJ2-7,CASSYDKTYEQYF
TRBD1,TRBV5-6,TRBJ2-3,CASSWDRVRTDTQYF
TRBD2,TRBV5-1,TRBJ2-7,CASNEGGPPGNKQYF
TRBD2,TRBV7-2,TRBJ2-3,CACSVLAGVSDTQYF
NA,TRBV12-3/TRBV12-4,TRBJ2-7,CASSQGRRSSTF